The TCR beta chain described here comes from a study of blood T cells in healthy people across ages (dated by TCRdb to about 2015). About the investigation overall: In model experiments, template switching captured about one uniquely barcoded TCR beta cDNA molecule for every two T cells. Age-related changes in TCR beta repertoire diversity were measured in the study by deep sequencing normalized with unique cDNA molecular identifiers. The donors were divided into four age groups: young (average approximately 17 years), middle-aged (around 41), aged (approximately 62) and long-lived (around 80). To avoid experimental bias, donors of different ages were distributed randomly across sequencing lanes. For two donors (one aged 18 to 29 and one aged 80 or older), the study analyzed two additional independent replicas of 1 million unique cDNA reads from the same blood draw. Study-wide findings and limitations: As age increased, observed TCR beta diversity per million T cells dropped in a roughly linear way, and a significant reduction was already evident by age roughly 40. Donor CMV infection status was unknown, potentially confounding age-related changes in expanded clonotypes. Since profiling was done on bulk unsorted PBMCs, naive and antigen-experienced compartments could not be conclusively compared. Observed TCR beta diversity correlated strongly with the percentage of naive T cells measured by flow cytometry. Estimates of total diversity based on one million sequenced T cells were considered lower bounds and underestimates. The long-lived group showed more naive CD4+ T cells, fewer expanded clones and increased TCR diversity than the aged group, suggesting age selection.

Library method: 5' RACE. The data were produced on an Illumina HiSeq 2500. A second PCR of about 7 to 12 cycles was run with a J-beta primer mix and a sample-barcoded 5' primer. A unique molecular identifier was introduced onto each TCR beta cDNA molecule by a template-switch 5' adaptor carrying 12 random nucleotides. At least 2.5 million CDR3-containing paired-end reads were obtained from each sample. First-strand cDNA synthesis was performed from all RNA using the Mint cDNA synthesis kit, with priming by a TRBC-specific oligonucleotide. After uracil-DNA glycosylase treatment, a first 18-cycle PCR used universal primers M1SS and BC2_uni_R on all cDNA. The original pipeline was this. Each sample was normalized by randomly selecting 1 million high-quality reads, each carrying a distinct molecular identifier. Instead of being binned into consensus sequences, reads that shared molecular identifiers were thrown out. MiTCR, run with a Q25 quality threshold and the strictest error-elimination algorithm, handled CDR3 identification, clonotype clustering and error correction. Lower-bound total TCR beta diversity was estimated with a nonparametric unseen species model using Euler transformation. TCRdb reprocessed the public reads (quality trimming at Q25 with fastp, clone calling with MiXCR) and kept in-frame beta chains. Each entry merges the rows of one CDR3 protein and shows their most common DNA and genes. TCRdb assigned the V and J calls; the authors' analysis was not used. Within this sample are some 1 million distinct CDR3 sequences, with 45% of them counted one time only. The ten biggest clones cover approximately 17% of the sample.

Counted from cysteine to phenylalanine, this CDR3 has 12 amino acids. This entry keeps only the CDR3 DNA: 36 bases, framed from base 1. CDR1 and CDR2, per the germline V gene (reference sequence), are MNHEY and SMNVEV. Germline trimming: 8 bases from V, 9 bases from J; junction bases outside gene matches: 7. This clonotype was counted between two and nine times. Which antigen it targets is not known. Base quality data are lacking; no much larger clone is found one base away. The donors were a few dozen Caucasian individuals from Russia, aged roughly 6 to 90 years, who were systemically healthy. Each donor gave ten milliliters of peripheral blood, collected into EDTA-treated Vacutainer tubes. Ficoll-Paque density-gradient centrifugation was used to isolate PBMCs, with at least 7 million per sample. Trizol reagent was used to extract total RNA from the PBMCs, yielding at least 6 micrograms per sample. For every donor, flow cytometry on a PBMC aliquot measured the percentage of naive CD45RAhigh/CD27high T cells.

The chain is encoded by TRBV27 joined to TRBJ2-1; TRBD2 agrees with 7 junctional bases. Sequenced sample: blood. The TCR originated in a woman aged 55-69 years in good health. The sequence in DNA is TGTGCCAGCGGGAGGGTCCGCGGTGAGCAGTTCTTC. This encodes CASGRVRGEQFF.